Below, 20 T cell receptor beta chains from the same sample are listed, as sequenced in a study of cytomegalovirus exposure and HLA in healthy donors. Using immunoSEQ multiplex PCR, the repertoire was profiled, and TCRdb retains in-frame clones only, with some absent. The profile shows tens of thousands of clones, approximately 85% of them singletons. Input material: PBMCs. All receptors derive from a woman in her 30s in good health and CMV-seronegative.

This chain links TRBV11-2 with TRBJ1-1; D unresolved. The V end lost 4 bases, the J end lost 3 bases, and 12 bases lay between the germline ends. The length of the CDR3 is 14 residues. Germline values: CDR1 SGHAT, CDR2 FQNNGV. CDR3 sequence reads: CASSSVGVHTEAFF. The CDR3, as DNA: TGTGCCAGCAGCTCGGTGGGAGTGCACACTGAAGCTTTCTTT. Full variable domain (outside the CDR3, taken from reference TRBV11-2 and TRBJ1-1): EAGVAQSPRYKIIEKRQSVAFWCNPISGHATLYWYQQILGQGPKLLIQFQNNGVVDDSQLPKDRFSAERLKGVDSTLKIQPAKLEDSAVYLCASSSVGVHTEAFFGQGTRLTVV.

This chain joins TRBV10-1 and TRBJ2-1; 10 bases line up with TRBD2. V lost 6 bases, J lost 5 bases, and 4 bases stayed unmatched. This CDR3 spans 14 amino acids. Germline assignment: CDR1 WNHNN and CDR2 SYGVQD (reference sequence). For the CDR3, the DNA is TGCGCCAGCAGAGCGGGAGGGCCGCACAATGAGCAGTTCTTC. It specifies CASRAGGPHNEQFF.

The V gene is TRBV6-1, the J gene TRBJ2-5; D is perhaps TRBD2 (6 bases). V lost 11 bases, J lost 5 bases, and 18 bases lay in between. The germline CDR1 and CDR2 sequences are MNHNS and SASEGT. The CDR3 covers 13 residues. This CDR3 is CAVRPGVRETQYF. As DNA, the CDR3 is TGTGCCGTCCGCCCGGGGGTCCGGGAGACCCAGTACTTC.

The CDR3 region is CASSAAQGPGNTIYF. CDR3 bases: TGTGCCAGCAGCGCGGCACAGGGGCCTGGAAACACCATATATTTT. The gene calls are TRBV9 and TRBJ1-3; 7 nucleotides align to TRBD1. The CDR3 consists of 15 residues. Trimming took 3 bases from V and 2 from J; bases not matched to a gene: 5. Germline loops: CDR1 SGDLS, CDR2 YYNGEE. Drawing the rest from reference TRBV9 and TRBJ1-3, the complete variable domain is DSGVTQTPKHLITATGQRVTLRCSPRSGDLSVYWYQQSLDQGLQFLIQYYNGEERAKGNILERFSAQQFPDLHSELNLSSLELGDSALYFCASSAAQGPGNTIYFGEGSWLTVV.

J is TRBJ2-7 and V is TRBV5-4; TRBD2 agrees at 8 bases. In germline, CDR1 is SGHNT, CDR2 YYREEE (reference sequence). V lost 8 bases, J lost 0 bases, and 4 bases stayed unmatched. The CDR3 loop spans 13 amino acids. CDR3 sequence: CASSGTSSYEQYF. The DNA for the CDR3 is TGTGCCAGTTCCGGGACTAGCTCCTACGAGCAGTACTTC.

The genes are TRBV7-2 and TRBJ1-5; the D is unclear. With 8 bases removed from V and 3 bases from J, the gap between germline ends came to 11 bases. This CDR3 spans 13 amino acids. Germline loops: CDR1 SGHTA, CDR2 FQGNSA. The CDR3 region has the DNA TGTGCCAGCCGAGAGGGATCCAATCAGCCCCAGCATTTT. Residues: CASREGSNQPQHF.

The genes are TRBV6-1 and TRBJ2-7; 15 positions agree with TRBD2. V trimming: 6 bases; J trimming: 4 bases; junction bases outside the gene matches: 1. The CDR3 length is 14 residues. CDR1 MNHNS and CDR2 SASEGT come from the germline V gene. The DNA of the CDR3 is TGTGCCAGCAGAGGGACTAGCGGGGGGTACGAGCAGTACTTC. Translated, it gives CASRGTSGGYEQYF.

The rearrangement links TRBV7-2 to TRBJ2-3; the D gene is possibly TRBD2 (6 bases). This CDR3 is built from 16 residues. Germline CDR1 and CDR2: SGHTA and FQGNSA. V was pared by 2 bases and J by 2 bases, with 14 bases between. CDR3: CASSLMAGTYTDTQYF. In DNA form, the CDR3 reads TGTGCCAGCAGCTTAATGGCGGGAACGTACACAGATACGCAGTATTTT.

This clone was observed a single time. The chain couples TRBV6-5 to TRBJ1-1; 9 bases are a match to TRBD1. Germline lookup yields CDR1 MNHEY and CDR2 SVGAGI. This CDR3 has 15 amino acids. Trimming took 6 bases from V and 5 from J; bases not matched to a gene: 10. In DNA form, the CDR3 reads TGTGCCAGCAGGGACGATACAGGGGGCCGAACTGAAGCTTTCTTT. Its protein product is CASRDDTGGRTEAFF.

The chain joins TRBV10-1 to TRBJ2-3; 7 nucleotides line up with TRBD1. Germline V lookup: CDR1 WNHNN, CDR2 SYGVQD (reference sequence). CDR3 length equals 14 residues. Germline trimming cut 6 bases from V and 0 bases from J; bases unmatched to any gene: 3. CDR3 DNA sequence: TGCGCCAGCAGGTCAGGGGGAAGCACAGATACGCAGTATTTT. Translating it yields CASRSGGSTDTQYF.

J is TRBJ2-7 and V is TRBV13; possibly TRBD2 for D (5 bases). Trimming took 0 bases from V and 0 from J, leaving 6 bases between them. This CDR3 has 14 residues. CDR1 and CDR2 (germline): PRHDT, FYEKMQ (reference sequence). The CDR3 loop is CASSLGSDSYEQYF. The CDR3 DNA sequence: TGTGCCAGCAGCTTAGGTAGCGACTCCTACGAGCAGTACTTC.

This clone appeared once. This chain uses TRBV7-2 with TRBJ1-2; possible D gene TRBD1, 5 bases. With 3 bases removed from V and 4 bases from J, the gap between germline ends came to 12 bases. This CDR3 has 14 amino acids. Germline CDR1 reads SGHTA; CDR2 reads FQGNSA. This CDR3 reads CASSFTAGPYGYTF. The CDR3 nucleotides read TGTGCCAGCAGCTTTACCGCGGGGCCCTATGGCTACACCTTC.

The V gene is TRBV9, the J gene TRBJ2-3; 12 positions agree with TRBD2. V shed 4 bases and J 2 bases; nucleotides not matched to a gene: 5. Germline V gene sequence: CDR1 SGDLS, CDR2 YYNGEE. The CDR3 is made up of 16 amino acids. The CDR3 DNA follows: TGTGCCAGCAGCTCAGGACTAGCGGGGATCACAGATACGCAGTATTTT. Translated: CASSSGLAGITDTQYF.

The chain joins TRBV11-2 to TRBJ2-2, with unresolved D. The CDR3 length is 16 residues. Trimming shortened V by 5 bases and J by 0 bases, and 13 bases separated the two germline ends. Germline V gene lookup returns CDR1 SGHAT and CDR2 FQNNGV. The CDR3 reads CASSPIGGPNTGELFF. CDR3 bases: TGTGCCAGCAGCCCGATTGGCGGCCCGAACACCGGGGAGCTGTTTTTT. The full variable domain, its missing parts supplied by reference TRBV11-2 and TRBJ2-2, is EAGVAQSPRYKIIEKRQSVAFWCNPISGHATLYWYQQILGQGPKLLIQFQNNGVVDDSQLPKDRFSAERLKGVDSTLKIQPAKLEDSAVYLCASSPIGGPNTGELFFGEGSRLTVL.

This chain uses TRBV5-1 with TRBJ2-7, with TRBD2 matching 8 bases. The germline gives CDR1 SGHRS, CDR2 YFSETQ. The CDR3 contains 16 residues. The V and J ends lost 7 bases and 3 bases, in that order; junction bases with no gene match: 15. This CDR3 reads CASAKRELAEIYEQYF. CDR3 bases: TGCGCCAGCGCGAAGAGGGAACTAGCGGAAATCTACGAGCAGTACTTC.

The chain employs TRBV29-1 and TRBJ2-1; the match to TRBD2 covers 12 bases. Germline trimming cut 0 bases from V and 1 base from J; bases unmatched to any gene: 10. This CDR3 contains 19 residues. In germline, CDR1 is SQVTM, CDR2 ANQGSEA. CDR3 sequence reads: CSVEDRGTSGPRSYNEQFF. In DNA, the CDR3 is TGCAGCGTTGAAGATCGTGGGACTAGCGGGCCAAGATCCTACAATGAGCAGTTCTTC.

The chain joins TRBV27 to TRBJ2-7; 10 bases line up with TRBD2. Losses at the gene ends were 4 bases for V and 0 bases for J; bases not matched to a gene: 3. Germline V gene sequence: CDR1 MNHEY, CDR2 SMNVEV (reference sequence). This CDR3 contains 15 residues. CDR3 nucleotides: TGTGCCAGCAGTTCCCGGACTAGCGGCTCCTACGAGCAGTACTTC. This gives the protein CASSSRTSGSYEQYF.

V usage is TRBV28 and J usage is TRBJ2-1, with 12 bases aligning to TRBD2. Germline values: CDR1 MDHEN, CDR2 SYDVKM. This CDR3 contains 15 residues. Germline trimming cut 7 bases from V and 9 bases from J; bases unmatched to any gene: 10. In nucleotides, the CDR3 is TGTGCCAGCACCTTTAGACTAGCGGGAGATGTTGAGCAGTTCTTC. It yields the protein CASTFRLAGDVEQFF. Using reference TRBV28 and TRBJ2-1 for the parts outside the CDR3, the full variable domain is DVKVTQSSRYLVKRTGEKVFLECVQDMDHENMFWYRQDPGLGLRLIYFSYDVKMKEKGDIPEGYSVSREKKERFSLILESASTNQTSMYLCASTFRLAGDVEQFFGPGTRLTVL.

The chain is built from TRBV28 and TRBJ1-2; 9 bases fit TRBD1. This CDR3 contains 15 residues. CDR1 and CDR2 (germline): MDHEN, SYDVKM. Trimming at V came to 6 bases and at J to 5 bases, leaving 10 bases not matched to a gene. CDR3 coding DNA: TGTGCCAGCAGGACCGGGACAGGGAGGATTTATGGCTACACCTTC. It yields the protein CASRTGTGRIYGYTF.

The chain is built from TRBV6-5 and TRBJ2-2; possible D gene TRBD1, 6 bases. CDR1 is MNHEY and CDR2 is SVGAGI in the germline V gene. V was pared by 6 bases and J by 7 bases, with 9 bases between. The CDR3 has 12 amino acids. The chain's CDR3 is CASSQGIGELFF. For the CDR3, the DNA is TGTGCCAGCAGCCAGGGGATCGGGGAGCTGTTTTTT.